This TCR beta chain was profiled in a study of blood T cell repertoires in COVID-19. The ends were cut back, 0 bases at V and 5 bases at J, with 9 bases in the middle. Germline values: CDR1 SGHKS, CDR2 YYEKEE (reference sequence). The CDR3 has 13 residues. This table comes from immunoSEQ multiplex PCR, and its TCRdb copy is limited to in-frame clones, with some not included. The profile covers 65,000 to 85,000 clones, with 83% appearing a single time and over 4.5% taken by the ten largest. The source of this sequence is a man aged 45 to 65 with active COVID-19. The sequenced sample was peripheral blood. V is TRBV5-5 and J is TRBJ2-7; D is possibly TRBD1 (6 bases). In nucleotides, the CDR3 is TGTGCCAGCAGCTTGGCAGGGGCTAACGAGCAGTACTTC. Protein product: CASSLAGANEQYF.